These 3 T cell receptor beta chains came from one sample sequenced in a study of T cell responses to AZD1222 COVID-19 vaccine. Profiled with immunoSEQ multiplex PCR; TCRdb holds only in-frame clones, not every one. The sample lists fewer than 120,000 clones; roughly four fifths were seen once. The sample in question was peripheral blood, obtained on day 0 of AZD1222 vaccination. Every receptor here comes from an adult in good health.

The chain joins TRBV2 to TRBJ1-4; 7 bases line up with TRBD1. J gave up 1 base and V 10 bases, and 6 bases lay outside the gene matches. Germline CDR1 is SNHLY and CDR2 is FYNNEI. The CDR3 length is 14 residues. CDR3 protein: CATGQEGTNEKLFF. For the CDR3, the DNA is TGTGCCACCGGACAGGAAGGAACTAATGAAAAACTGTTTTTT.

This clone was seen just once. The chain links TRBV24-1 to TRBJ1-1; 9 nucleotides line up with TRBD1. The V gene's germline CDR1 is KGHDR and CDR2 SFDVKD. The ends lost 7 bases at V and 4 bases at J; junction bases unmatched: 3. The CDR3 extends over 13 amino acids. DNA for the CDR3: TGTGCCACCAGGGAGACAGGGGGCACTGAAGCTTTCTTT. Its protein is CATRETGGTEAFF.

The chain uses TRBV11-3 and TRBJ2-1, with 7 bases matching TRBD1. V shed 4 bases and J 7 bases; nucleotides not matched to a gene: 10. Germline V gene data show CDR1 as SGHNT and CDR2 as YENEEA. The CDR3 is made up of 15 amino acids. The CDR3 region has the DNA TGTGCCAGCAGCTACTCTCCGACAGGGAGTAATGAGCAGTTCTTC. Its translation is CASSYSPTGSNEQFF.